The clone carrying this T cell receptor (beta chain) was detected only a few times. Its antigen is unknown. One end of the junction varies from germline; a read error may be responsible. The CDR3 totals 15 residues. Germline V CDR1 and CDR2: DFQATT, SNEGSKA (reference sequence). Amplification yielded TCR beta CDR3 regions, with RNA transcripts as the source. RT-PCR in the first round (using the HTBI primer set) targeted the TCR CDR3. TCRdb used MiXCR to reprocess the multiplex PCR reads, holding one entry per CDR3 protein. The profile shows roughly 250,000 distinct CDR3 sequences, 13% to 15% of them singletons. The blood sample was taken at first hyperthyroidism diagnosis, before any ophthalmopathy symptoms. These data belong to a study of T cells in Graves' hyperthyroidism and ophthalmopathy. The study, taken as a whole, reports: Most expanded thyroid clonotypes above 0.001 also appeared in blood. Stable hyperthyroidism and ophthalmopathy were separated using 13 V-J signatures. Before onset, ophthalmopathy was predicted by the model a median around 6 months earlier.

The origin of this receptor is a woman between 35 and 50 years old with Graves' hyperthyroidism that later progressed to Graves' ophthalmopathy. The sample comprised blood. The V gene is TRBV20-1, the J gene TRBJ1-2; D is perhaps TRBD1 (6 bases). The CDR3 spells CSASLGGGSNYGYAF. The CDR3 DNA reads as TGCAGTGCATCCCTTGGGGGGGGCAGTAACTATGGCTACGCCTTC.